This is a list of T cell receptor beta chains from one sample in a study of shared clonotypes between healthy human individuals. Data came from immunoSEQ multiplex PCR; TCRdb stores just in-frame clones and leaves some out. The repertoire consists of about 2.4 million clones, with just over 90% occurring once and the leading ten covering roughly 0.13%. Input material: naive CD4+ T cells sorted from blood. The receptors derive from a man between 18 and 35 years old in good health. Both conserved end residues are part of each CDR3. The order of the fields is J gene, V gene, D gene, clone size, CDR3 protein, CDR3 DNA. The D gene is left open where the match is weak. Size tells how often a clone was seen (once, few, many) or the class of an expanded clone, and some rows leave it out.

>TRBJ1-1|TRBV7-2|TRBD1|NA
CASSFVGGANTEAFF
TGTGCCAGCAGCTTTGTAGGGGGCGCGAACACTGAAGCTTTCTTT
>TRBJ2-7|TRBV5-4|NA|NA
CASSSSQGTHEQYF
TGTGCCAGCTCCTCATCCCAAGGGACCCACGAGCAGTACTTC
>TRBJ1-2|TRBV7-9|TRBD1|NA
CASSLSDRVGGYTF
TGTGCCAGCAGCCTCTCGGACAGGGTGGGCGGCTACACCTTC
>TRBJ2-7|TRBV9|NA|NA
CASSAREGMGNEQYF
TGTGCCAGCAGCGCCCGAGAGGGTATGGGAAACGAGCAGTACTTC
>TRBJ2-7|TRBV2|NA|NA
CASTGRTGGFEQYF
TGTGCCAGCACCGGACGGACTGGAGGGTTCGAGCAGTACTTC
>TRBJ2-7|TRBV5-1|NA|NA
CASSGAPYEQYF
TGCGCCAGCAGCGGGGCCCCATACGAGCAGTACTTC
>TRBJ2-1|TRBV10-3|NA|NA
CAISGAGSSYNEQFF
TGTGCCATATCAGGGGCGGGCAGCTCCTACAATGAGCAGTTCTTC
>TRBJ2-7|TRBV18|TRBD1|NA
CASSPSGTASYEQYF
TGTGCCAGCTCACCATCCGGGACAGCTTCCTACGAGCAGTACTTC
>TRBJ2-7|TRBV13|NA|NA
CASSQEGFGSYEQYF
TGTGCCAGCAGCCAGGAAGGGTTTGGATCCTACGAGCAGTACTTC
>TRBJ2-1|TRBV30|NA|NA
CAWSVKGLGGFSNEQFF
TGTGCCTGGAGTGTAAAGGGATTAGGAGGGTTTAGCAATGAGCAGTTCTTC
>TRBJ2-3|TRBV7-2|NA|NA
CASTLSPPRGTDTQYF
TGTGCCAGCACCCTAAGTCCCCCCAGGGGCACAGATACGCAGTATTTT
>TRBJ1-3|TRBV19|NA|once
CASSIDGAGNTIYF
TGTGCCAGTAGTATCGATGGGGCTGGAAACACCATATATTTT
>TRBJ2-5|TRBV5-1|NA|NA
CASSQQGQETQYF
TGCGCCAGCAGCCAACAGGGTCAAGAGACCCAGTACTTC
>TRBJ1-2|TRBV2|NA|NA
CASSQYDSNYGYTF
TGTGCCAGCAGCCAATACGATTCTAACTATGGCTACACCTTC
>TRBJ1-4|TRBV6-5|TRBD1|NA
CASSYSGTGLRELFF
TGTGCCAGCAGTTACTCCGGGACAGGGTTAAGGGAACTGTTTTTT
>TRBJ2-2|TRBV18|NA|NA
CASSPALQGTAGELFF
TGTGCCAGCTCACCAGCCTTACAGGGAACGGCCGGGGAGCTGTTTTTT
>TRBJ2-7|TRBV4-2|TRBD2|NA
CASSPGLAGSYEQYF
TGTGCCAGCAGCCCCGGGCTAGCGGGGTCCTACGAGCAGTACTTC
>TRBJ2-3|TRBV7-6|NA|NA
CASSLFFAAGPPDTQYF
TGTGCCAGCAGCTTGTTCTTCGCGGCAGGCCCCCCAGATACGCAGTATTTT
>TRBJ2-7|TRBV7-2|NA|NA
CASSPPLRGGEQYF
TGTGCCAGCAGCCCGCCCCTTCGCGGAGGCGAGCAGTACTTC
>TRBJ2-3|TRBV5-1|TRBD2|NA
CASSLTSARTDTQYF
TGCGCCAGCAGCTTGACTAGCGCCCGCACAGATACGCAGTATTTT
>TRBJ1-1|TRBV5-1|TRBD1|NA
CASSSVPGQGGNTEAFF
TGCGCCAGCAGCTCCGTCCCGGGACAGGGGGGGAACACTGAAGCTTTCTTT
>TRBJ2-1|TRBV21-1|NA|NA
CASSSRQNHEQFF
TGTGCCAGCAGCTCTCGACAAAACCATGAGCAGTTCTTC
>TRBJ2-4|TRBV5-6|NA|once
CASSLYSENIQYF
TGTGCCAGCAGCTTGTACAGCGAAAACATTCAGTACTTC
>TRBJ1-4|TRBV2|TRBD1|NA
CASTRTGGGEKLFF
TGTGCCAGCACTAGAACAGGGGGCGGGGAAAAACTGTTTTTT
>TRBJ2-7|TRBV5-1|TRBD1|NA
CASRRTGGNYEQYF
TGCGCCAGCAGACGGACAGGGGGGAACTACGAGCAGTACTTC
>TRBJ1-3|TRBV10-3|NA|NA
CAIAVPDSGNTIYF
TGTGCCATCGCAGTTCCCGACTCTGGAAACACCATATATTTT
>TRBJ1-1|TRBV10-3|TRBD1|NA
CAISGRQGQGTEAFF
TGTGCCATCAGTGGGAGACAGGGCCAGGGGACTGAAGCTTTCTTT
>TRBJ2-7|TRBV5-6|NA|NA
CASSLKAFSEQYF
TGTGCCAGCAGCTTGAAGGCTTTCTCCGAGCAGTACTTC
>TRBJ1-5|TRBV28|TRBD1|NA
CASSPPGTGGQPQHF
TGTGCCAGCAGTCCTCCGGGGACAGGGGGTCAGCCCCAGCATTTT
>TRBJ1-6|TRBV19|TRBD1|NA
CASSITGQGDYNSPLHF
TGTGCCAGTAGTATTACGGGACAGGGGGACTATAATTCACCCCTCCACTTT
>TRBJ1-5|TRBV19|NA|NA
CASSNTGDNQPQHF
TGTGCCAGTAGTAATACAGGAGACAATCAGCCCCAGCATTTT
>TRBJ1-1|TRBV10-3|TRBD1|NA
CAISEGQANTEAFF
TGTGCCATCAGTGAGGGACAGGCGAACACTGAAGCTTTCTTT
>TRBJ2-5|TRBV9|NA|once
CASSVTSRSEETQYF
TGTGCCAGCAGCGTAACTAGCAGGAGCGAAGAGACCCAGTACTTC
>TRBJ1-1|TRBV30|NA|NA
CAWSDTGTALTEAFF
TGTGCCTGGAGCGATACAGGGACCGCACTAACTGAAGCTTTCTTT
>TRBJ2-1|TRBV10-3|TRBD1|NA
CAISESDRVRGNEQFF
TGTGCCATCAGTGAGTCGGACAGGGTAAGAGGCAATGAGCAGTTCTTC
>TRBJ2-1|TRBV10-2|NA|NA
CASSDTSYNEQFF
TGCGCCAGCAGTGACACTAGCTACAATGAGCAGTTCTTC
>TRBJ1-2|TRBV19|TRBD1|once
CASSQIQGAGYGYTF
TGTGCCAGTAGCCAAATACAGGGGGCTGGCTATGGCTACACCTTC